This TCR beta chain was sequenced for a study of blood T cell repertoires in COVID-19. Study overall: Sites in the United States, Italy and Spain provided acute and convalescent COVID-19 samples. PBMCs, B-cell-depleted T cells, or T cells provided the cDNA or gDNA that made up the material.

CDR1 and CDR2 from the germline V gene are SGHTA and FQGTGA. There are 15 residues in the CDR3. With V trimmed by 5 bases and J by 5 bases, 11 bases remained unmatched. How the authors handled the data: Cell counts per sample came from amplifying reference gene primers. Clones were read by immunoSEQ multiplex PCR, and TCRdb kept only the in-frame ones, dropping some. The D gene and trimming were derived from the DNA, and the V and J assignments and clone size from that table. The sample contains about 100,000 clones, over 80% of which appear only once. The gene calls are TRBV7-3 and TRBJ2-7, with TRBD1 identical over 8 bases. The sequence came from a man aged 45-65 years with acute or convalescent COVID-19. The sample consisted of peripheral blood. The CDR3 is CASSARQGQGDEQYF. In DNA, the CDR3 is TGTGCCAGCAGCGCTAGACAGGGGCAAGGGGACGAGCAGTACTTC.